This T cell receptor beta chain was observed in a study of blood T cell repertoires in COVID-19. Across the whole study: Spain, Italy and the United States supplied samples that represented acute and convalescent COVID-19. Sources were T cells, B-cell-depleted T cells, or PBMCs; the material itself was cDNA or gDNA.

The V gene's germline CDR1 is LNHNV and CDR2 YYDKDF (reference sequence). V was pared by 1 base and J by 0 bases, with 10 bases between. The CDR3 loop spans 16 amino acids. Some clones are missing from TCRdb's copy, which holds only in-frame ones; the method was immunoSEQ multiplex PCR. The sample lists about 210,000 clones; around 89% were seen once. Sequences were obtained from peripheral blood. This receptor was obtained from a woman aged 40 to 50 with acute or convalescent COVID-19. V is TRBV15 and J is TRBJ1-5, with D hard to call. CDR3 DNA: TGTGCCACCAGCAGAGCGGGTCTTTATAGCAATCAGCCCCAGCATTTT. This translates into CATSRAGLYSNQPQHF.